This TCR beta chain was captured in a study of cytomegalovirus exposure and HLA in healthy donors. Whole-study context: HLA-typed donors were the source of around 77 million unique TCRs held in an early data release. Study results and caveats: The likely origin of a cluster of highly shared sequence variants was a sequencing artifact. While the bulk of TCR sequences proved rare, some public TCRs turned up in many donors. A later analysis revealed that TCR association rates differed between HLA loci, peaking at DRB1 and bottoming out at HLA-C.

Regarding this clone: Its target is unknown.

The PCR contained 60 Vbeta and 13 Jbeta primers. Some clones are missing from TCRdb's copy, which holds only in-frame ones; the method was immunoSEQ multiplex PCR. The sample carries 90,000 to 110,000 clones, approximately 80% recorded once. What was sequenced was PBMCs. This receptor was obtained from a man under 40 in good health and CMV-seronegative.

The CDR3 here is CASSLYSSPGQGIRDTQYF. Written as DNA, the CDR3 is TGTGCCAGCAGTTTATACTCTAGTCCGGGACAGGGTATTAGGGATACGCAGTATTTT. The rearrangement uses TRBV28 and TRBJ2-3; 9 nucleotides agree with TRBD1. J was trimmed by 6 bases and V by 1 base; bases with no gene match: 17. Germline CDR1 MDHEN, CDR2 SYDVKM. The CDR3 spans 19 residues.